What follows are 32 T cell receptor beta chains derived from one specimen sequenced in a study of blood T cell repertoires in COVID-19. Using immunoSEQ multiplex PCR, the repertoire was profiled, and TCRdb retains in-frame clones only, with some absent. The sample yields about 250,000 clones, roughly 86% seen once. Sequenced input: peripheral blood. The receptor source for this set is a woman between 55 and 75 years old who had recovered from COVID-19.

Only one count was recorded for this clone. The gene calls are TRBV6-5 and TRBJ1-4; TRBD1 might be the D (5 bases). The V end lost 5 bases, the J end lost 3 bases, and 13 bases lay between the germline ends. The germline V gene has CDR1 MNHEY and CDR2 SVGAGI. The CDR3 contains 15 residues. The CDR3 loop is CASSTSRAANEKLFF. CDR3 DNA sequence: TGTGCCAGCAGTACCTCCAGGGCGGCTAATGAAAAACTGTTTTTT.

V usage is TRBV9 and J usage is TRBJ1-6; D call uncertain. Per germline, CDR1 SGDLS and CDR2 YYNGEE. The CDR3 length is 15 residues. Trimming stripped 3 bases from V and 6 bases from J, with 13 bases between. The CDR3 DNA sequence: TGTGCCAGCAGCGACGCCGGGAGTTCTAATTCACCCCTCCACTTT. This sequence encodes CASSDAGSSNSPLHF.

The chain carries TRBV6-4 and TRBJ2-7, with TRBD2 matching over 11 bases. The CDR3 loop spans 14 amino acids. V gave up 9 bases and J gave up 2 bases; unmatched junction bases: 6. Germline V gene lookup returns CDR1 MRHNA and CDR2 SNTAGT. The CDR3 spells CARPTSGSPYEQYF. In nucleotides, the CDR3 is TGTGCCAGACCTACTAGCGGGAGCCCCTACGAGCAGTACTTC.

The chain recombines TRBV13 with TRBJ2-3; 12 bases are a match to TRBD2. CDR3 length: 16 residues. J lost 1 base, V lost 7 bases, and 6 bases had no gene match. From germline, CDR1 is PRHDT and CDR2 FYEKMQ (reference sequence). CDR3 sequence: CASTLRLAGGTDTQYF. In DNA, the CDR3 is TGTGCCAGCACCTTGAGACTAGCGGGGGGCACAGATACGCAGTATTTT.

This clone was picked up one time. The J gene is TRBJ1-2, the V gene TRBV6-6; TRBD1 agrees at 7 bases. Germline CDR1 and CDR2: MNHNY and SVGAGI (reference sequence). CDR3 length equals 15 residues. The junction had 10 bases not matched to a gene; V was cut back by 2 bases and J by 7 bases. DNA for the CDR3: TGTGCCAGCAGTTACGAGGGACAGATTCAAGGTGGCTACACCTTC. Encoded protein: CASSYEGQIQGGYTF.

V is TRBV10-3 and J is TRBJ1-1; the D gene is possibly TRBD1 (5 bases). Germline V lookup: CDR1 ENHRY, CDR2 SYGVKD. V lost 2 bases to trimming and J lost 4 bases, with 11 bases between them. The CDR3 is 14 amino acids. The CDR3 here is CAISERTLGTEAFF. The CDR3 region has the DNA TGTGCCATCAGTGAGCGGACATTAGGCACTGAAGCTTTCTTT.

The V gene is TRBV5-1, the J gene TRBJ1-1; D may be TRBD1 (5 bases). There are 14 residues in the CDR3. Germline CDR1 SGHRS, CDR2 YFSETQ. Trimming pared 3 bases from V and 1 base from J, leaving 10 bases between. The CDR3 spells CASSSGVQNTEAFF. The CDR3 DNA is TGCGCCAGCAGCTCGGGGGTTCAGAACACTGAAGCTTTCTTT.

The chain links TRBV2 to TRBJ1-5, with a tentative D call TRBD1 (5 bases). This CDR3 is 15 amino acids long. CDR1 is SNHLY, CDR2 FYNNEI, per germline. V was trimmed by 5 bases and J by 4 bases, leaving 15 bases between them. The CDR3 DNA follows: TGTGCCAGCAGTTGGGGCGCAGTTAAGAATCAGCCCCAGCATTTT. This sequence encodes CASSWGAVKNQPQHF.

V and J are TRBV7-2 and TRBJ2-1, with D uncertain. With 2 bases removed from V and 7 bases from J, the gap between germline ends came to 9 bases. Looked up from germline, CDR1 is SGHTA and CDR2 is FQGNSA. This CDR3 has 13 amino acids. For the CDR3, the DNA is TGTGCCAGCAGCTTACTTAGCTTGAATGAGCAGTTCTTC. This gives the protein CASSLLSLNEQFF.

The chain links TRBV5-4 to TRBJ1-4, with a tentative D call TRBD1 (6 bases). Trimming took off 3 bases at V and 6 bases at J, with 15 bases between the two ends. This CDR3 is built from 15 residues. Germline CDR1 and CDR2: SGHNT and YYREEE (reference sequence). CDR3 DNA sequence: TGTGCCAGCAGCTATAAATCCCAGGGGTATGAAAAACTGTTTTTT. The encoded protein is CASSYKSQGYEKLFF. Looking up the rest from reference TRBV5-4 and TRBJ1-4 gives the full variable domain: ETGVTQSPTHLIKTRGQQVTLRCSSQSGHNTVSWYQQALGQGPQFIFQYYREEENGRGNFPPRFSGLQFPNYSSELNVNALELDDSALYLCASSYKSQGYEKLFFGSGTQLSVL.

The chain is built from TRBV4-1 and TRBJ1-5; D is perhaps TRBD1 (5 bases). V was clipped by 0 bases and J by 4 bases, with 13 bases between them. The CDR3 has 16 residues. Per the germline V gene, CDR1 is MGHRA and CDR2 is YSYEKL. The CDR3 region has the DNA TGCGCCAGCAGCCAAGATCTCGCCAGGGATAATCAGCCCCAGCATTTT. This gives the protein CASSQDLARDNQPQHF.

This sequence joins TRBV6-6 and TRBJ2-2; D unclear. The V gene's germline CDR1 is MNHNY and CDR2 SVGAGI (reference sequence). There are 14 residues in the CDR3. The V and J ends lost 7 bases and 1 base respectively, with 10 bases between them. DNA for the CDR3: TGTGCCAGCATAAGTCTCAGGAACACCGGGGAGCTGTTTTTT. It translates to CASISLRNTGELFF.

This chain links TRBV7-9 with TRBJ2-5, with 7 bases fitting TRBD1. The CDR3 is 14 amino acids. V shed 3 bases and J 2 bases; nucleotides not matched to a gene: 3. CDR1 and CDR2 from the germline V gene are SEHNR and FQNEAQ (reference sequence). The CDR3 region is CASSLSGGQETQYF. CDR3 nucleotide sequence: TGTGCCAGCAGCTTGTCAGGGGGACAAGAGACCCAGTACTTC.

The chain joins TRBV4-1 to TRBJ2-5; tentatively, D is TRBD1 (6 bases). The CDR3 is made up of 16 amino acids. Germline CDR1 and CDR2: MGHRA and YSYEKL. Between the trimmed V and J ends, which lost 0 bases and 1 base, there was a span of 12 bases. CDR3 nucleotide sequence: TGCGCCAGCAGCCAAGATCCTGGACAGACCCAAGAGACCCAGTACTTC. This codes for CASSQDPGQTQETQYF.

The chain couples TRBV7-2 to TRBJ2-7; possibly TRBD2 for D (5 bases). The CDR3 spans 13 residues. The germline V gene encodes CDR1 SGHTA and CDR2 FQGNSA. The ends were cut back, 1 base at V and 5 bases at J, with 9 bases in the middle. The CDR3: CASSLVRENEQYF. In nucleotides, the CDR3 is TGTGCCAGCAGCTTAGTACGGGAAAACGAGCAGTACTTC.

A single count supports this clone. The gene calls are TRBV7-9 and TRBJ1-3, with TRBD1 identical over 12 bases. The CDR3 covers 18 residues. After removal of 7 bases from V and 0 bases from J, the junction contained 10 bases not matched to a gene. The V gene's germline CDR1 is SEHNR and CDR2 FQNEAQ (reference sequence). The CDR3 nucleotides read TGTGCCAGCACCTCGGGACAGGGGGCGCCGAACTCTGGAAACACCATATATTTT. As protein: CASTSGQGAPNSGNTIYF.

The chain is built from TRBV14 and TRBJ1-1; unclear D gene. CDR3 length: 13 residues. Per the germline V gene, CDR1 is SGHDN and CDR2 is FVKESK. V was trimmed by 3 bases and J by 4 bases, leaving 9 bases between them. The CDR3 sequence: CASSQLLGTEAFF. The DNA for the CDR3 is TGTGCCAGCAGCCAGCTCCTAGGCACTGAAGCTTTCTTT.

V and J are TRBV5-1 and TRBJ2-1, with D perhaps TRBD1 (6 bases). This CDR3 is built from 14 residues. Germline values: CDR1 SGHRS, CDR2 YFSETQ. Trimming took off 4 bases at V and 2 bases at J, with 10 bases between the two ends. Here the CDR3 reads CASSGSGAYNEQFF. The CDR3 DNA is TGCGCCAGCAGCGGTTCAGGGGCCTACAATGAGCAGTTCTTC.

The chain has TRBV7-2 and TRBJ2-5; TRBD1 might be the D (6 bases). The CDR3 has 13 amino acids. Trimming cost V 3 bases and J 2 bases, with 7 bases left between them. Germline-derived CDR1 and CDR2 are SGHTA and FQGNSA. CDR3: CASSFQGQETQYF. In DNA, the CDR3 is TGTGCCAGCAGCTTTCAGGGGCAAGAGACCCAGTACTTC.

V is TRBV5-6 and J is TRBJ2-7, with D tentatively TRBD1 (5 bases). The CDR3 extends over 15 amino acids. V was shortened by 3 bases and J by 3 bases, with 16 bases between the two germline ends. Per the germline V gene, CDR1 is SGHDT and CDR2 is YYEEEE. The CDR3 coding sequence is TGTGCCAGCAGCTACCGGACACGACCCCTCTACGAGCAGTACTTC. It translates to CASSYRTRPLYEQYF.

This clone was seen a single time. The chain links TRBV19 to TRBJ1-1, with D possibly matching TRBD1 (5 bases). The V gene's germline CDR1 is LNHDA and CDR2 SQIVND (reference sequence). V lost 5 bases to trimming and J lost 5 bases, with 15 bases between them. CDR3 length equals 14 residues. CDR3: CASSSFLGGTEAFF. CDR3 nucleotides: TGTGCCAGTAGTTCCTTCCTCGGGGGTACTGAAGCTTTCTTT.

The gene calls are TRBV7-9 and TRBJ2-5; D may be TRBD1 (7 bases). CDR1 is SEHNR, CDR2 FQNEAQ, per germline (reference sequence). This CDR3 is 14 amino acids long. The V and J ends lost 4 bases and 3 bases respectively, with 12 bases between them. The CDR3 DNA reads TGTGCCAGCAGCTGGGGGGACAGAAAAGAGACCCAGTACTTC. Translation gives CASSWGDRKETQYF. The full variable domain, completed using reference TRBV7-9 and TRBJ2-5, is DTGVSQNPRHKITKRGQNVTFRCDPISEHNRLYWYRQTLGQGPEFLTYFQNEAQLEKSRLLSDRFSAERPKGSFSTLEIQRTEQGDSAMYLCASSWGDRKETQYFGPGTRLLVL.

Points on this clone: Its ends do not fully match the called genes, so a read error is possible. The chain uses TRBV3-1 (or the pseudogene TRBV3-2) and TRBJ2-3; D possibly corresponds to TRBD2 (6 bases). The length of the CDR3 is 14 residues. Germline values: CDR1 LGHDT, CDR2 YNNKEL (reference sequence). CDR3 region: CASRRGTHTGTQYF. CDR3 DNA sequence: TGTGCCAGCAGACGCGGGACCCATACAGGTACGCAGTATTTT.

The J gene is TRBJ1-5, the V gene TRBV28; 7 bases align to TRBD1. CDR1 and CDR2 from the germline V gene are MDHEN and SYDVKM. The CDR3 is 12 residues long. The V segment lost 7 bases and the J segment 4 bases; nucleotides outside the gene matches: 1. The CDR3 loop reads CASTGGNQPQHF. The CDR3 DNA reads as TGTGCCAGCACAGGGGGAAATCAGCCCCAGCATTTT. Using reference TRBV28 and TRBJ1-5 for the parts outside the CDR3, the full variable domain is DVKVTQSSRYLVKRTGEKVFLECVQDMDHENMFWYRQDPGLGLRLIYFSYDVKMKEKGDIPEGYSVSREKKERFSLILESASTNQTSMYLCASTGGNQPQHFGDGTRLSIL.

The CDR3 loop reads CASNLQGGTIYF. The CDR3 nucleotides read TGTGCCAGCAACCTACAGGGGGGCACCATATATTTT. The rearrangement joins TRBV6-5 to TRBJ1-3; TRBD1 aligns across 8 bases. Losses at the gene ends were 7 bases for V and 9 bases for J; bases not matched to a gene: 5. The CDR3 loop spans 12 amino acids. Germline V gene lookup returns CDR1 MNHEY and CDR2 SVGAGI.

J is TRBJ1-1 and V is TRBV5-1; TRBD1 matches at 9 bases. The CDR3 sequence is 20 residues long. Per germline, CDR1 SGHRS and CDR2 YFSETQ. The V segment lost 0 bases and the J segment 5 bases; nucleotides outside the gene matches: 20. Here the CDR3 DNA reads TGCGCCAGCAGCTTGGACTTAGTATGGGGACAGGGCGGTTGGATTACTGAAGCTTTCTTT. It yields the protein CASSLDLVWGQGGWITEAFF.

V usage is TRBV7-2 and J usage is TRBJ1-3; the D gene is possibly TRBD1 (6 bases). The V end was cut by 3 bases, the J end by 4 bases, with 10 bases between. The CDR3 covers 14 residues. Germline CDR1 SGHTA, CDR2 FQGNSA. The CDR3 loop reads CASSFTGQGNTIYF. The CDR3 nucleotides read TGTGCCAGCAGCTTTACCGGACAGGGAAACACCATATATTTT.

The gene calls are TRBV3-1 (or the pseudogene TRBV3-2) and TRBJ1-3; D is ambiguous. The germline gives CDR1 LGHDT, CDR2 YNNKEL (reference sequence). Deletions cut 0 bases from V and 0 bases from J, with 12 bases between. This CDR3 is 17 amino acids long. The CDR3 spells CASSQDRSYGSGNTIYF. The CDR3 DNA sequence: TGTGCCAGCAGCCAAGACCGGAGTTATGGCTCTGGAAACACCATATATTTT.

The chain links TRBV7-9 to TRBJ2-5, with D uncertain. This CDR3 is 16 amino acids long. The germline CDR1 and CDR2 sequences are SEHNR and FQNEAQ (reference sequence). Trimming removed 1 base at V and 4 bases at J, with 16 bases between. The CDR3 sequence is CASSLGSVLAAETQYF. CDR3 in DNA: TGTGCCAGCAGCTTAGGGTCAGTGTTGGCGGCAGAGACCCAGTACTTC. The whole variable domain, filled in from reference TRBV7-9 and TRBJ2-5, reads DTGVSQNPRHKITKRGQNVTFRCDPISEHNRLYWYRQTLGQGPEFLTYFQNEAQLEKSRLLSDRFSAERPKGSFSTLEIQRTEQGDSAMYLCASSLGSVLAAETQYFGPGTRLLVL.

The chain combines TRBV5-1 with TRBJ1-2, with D maybe TRBD1 (6 bases). The V gene lost 4 bases and the J gene lost 0 bases, with 13 bases spanning the gap. The CDR3 spans 15 residues. In germline, CDR1 is SGHRS, CDR2 YFSETQ. The CDR3 DNA is TGCGCCAGCAGCGCGATGGGGGGGCCTAACTATGGCTACACCTTC. This sequence encodes CASSAMGGPNYGYTF.

This clone was counted a few times. At the DNA level, this CDR3 is encoded by other sequences in the same sample as well. The chain combines TRBV20-1 with TRBJ2-7; D is uncertain. This CDR3 has 11 residues. Trimming left V 3 bases short and J 1 base short, with 4 bases between. The V gene's germline CDR1 is DFQATT and CDR2 SNEGSKA (reference sequence). The CDR3 here is CSARLSYEQYF. The CDR3 bases are TGCAGTGCTAGGTTATCCTACGAGCAGTACTTC.

This clone was observed a handful of times. The chain has TRBV10-3 and TRBJ1-1, with D possibly matching TRBD1 (5 bases). V shed 11 bases and J shed 13 bases, with 20 bases lying between them. CDR1 and CDR2 from the germline V gene are ENHRY and SYGVKD. There are 11 residues in the CDR3. The CDR3 DNA sequence: TGTGCCTCCTACTACGGGACTCGGGGTTTCTTT. This sequence encodes CASYYGTRGFF.